The 26 T cell receptor beta chains listed next were all sequenced from one sample in a study of siplizumab effects on memory and regulatory T cells. Generated by immunoSEQ multiplex PCR, the TCRdb table keeps only in-frame clones and is missing some. The sample shows about 82,000 clones, about 87% of them seen only once. Input material: Tregs sorted from blood. The receptors derive from a human donor in good health.

Ten or more counts support this clone. The chain combines TRBV10-1 with TRBJ1-1, with D uncertain. V was shortened by 5 bases and J by 1 base, with 8 bases between the two germline ends. This CDR3 spans 13 amino acids. Germline CDR1 WNHNN, CDR2 SYGVQD (reference sequence). CDR3 sequence reads: CASSKQSNTEAFF. The CDR3 DNA is TGCGCCAGCAGTAAGCAATCGAACACTGAAGCTTTCTTT.

The CDR3 spells CATSREGFNEKLFF. The CDR3 coding sequence is TGTGCCACCAGCAGAGAAGGATTTAATGAAAAACTGTTTTTT. The rearrangement joins TRBV15 to TRBJ1-4; no definite D call. The germline V gene has CDR1 LNHNV and CDR2 YYDKDF (reference sequence). The CDR3 extends over 14 amino acids. V was cut by 0 bases and J by 4 bases, with 6 bases left in between.

V gene TRBV28 combines with J gene TRBJ1-5; tentative D call: TRBD1 (6 bases). The V gene lost 10 bases and the J gene lost 1 base, with 8 bases spanning the gap. The V gene's germline CDR1 is MDHEN and CDR2 SYDVKM. The CDR3 runs 12 residues. DNA of the CDR3: TGTGCCACTGACAGGAGCAATCAGCCCCAGCATTTT. Translated: CATDRSNQPQHF. The full variable domain, its missing parts supplied by reference TRBV28 and TRBJ1-5, is DVKVTQSSRYLVKRTGEKVFLECVQDMDHENMFWYRQDPGLGLRLIYFSYDVKMKEKGDIPEGYSVSREKKERFSLILESASTNQTSMYLCATDRSNQPQHFGDGTRLSIL.

This sequence joins TRBV6-5 and TRBJ1-1; no clear D. The germline V gene has CDR1 MNHEY and CDR2 SVGAGI. V lost 0 bases and J lost 1, with 6 bases in between. The CDR3 totals 14 residues. In DNA form, the CDR3 reads TGTGCCAGCAGTTACTCGGGAGGGAACACTGAAGCTTTCTTT. Translated: CASSYSGGNTEAFF.

This clone has a single count. CDR3 nucleotides: TGTGCCAGCAGTGCCAGACAGGCAGTAACTGAAGCTTTCTTT. Translation gives CASSARQAVTEAFF. J is TRBJ1-1 and V is TRBV2, with D perhaps TRBD1 (6 bases). Trimming shortened V by 4 bases and J by 5 bases, and 14 bases separated the two germline ends. CDR1 is SNHLY, CDR2 FYNNEI, per germline. The CDR3 has 14 residues.

This chain links TRBV5-4 with TRBJ1-1, with D tentatively TRBD1 (6 bases). V was trimmed by 1 base and J by 2 bases, leaving 15 bases between them. This CDR3 contains 16 residues. CDR1 is SGHNT, CDR2 YYREEE, per germline (reference sequence). The CDR3 sequence: CASSLSVTGPNTEAFF. The CDR3 nucleotides read TGTGCCAGCAGCTTGTCGGTAACAGGGCCCAACACTGAAGCTTTCTTT.

This clone was seen a handful of times. This rearrangement joins TRBV18 to TRBJ1-1; the match to TRBD1 covers 8 bases. V shed 5 bases and J 0 bases; nucleotides not matched to a gene: 8. Germline assignment: CDR1 KGHSH and CDR2 LQKENI. This CDR3 comprises 16 residues. The CDR3 nucleotides read TGTGCCAGCTCAGCCCGGGACAGGATTATGAACACTGAAGCTTTCTTT. Residues: CASSARDRIMNTEAFF.

V and J are TRBV7-8 and TRBJ1-1; weak D call: TRBD1 (5 bases). V lost 0 bases to trimming and J lost 12 bases, with 14 bases between them. Germline V gives CDR1 SGHVS, CDR2 FQNEAQ. The length of the CDR3 is 13 residues. The CDR3 reads CASSLALGPTPFF. The DNA of the CDR3 is TGTGCCAGCAGCTTAGCCCTGGGACCGACACCTTTCTTT.

The J gene is TRBJ2-1, the V gene TRBV25-1; D gene ambiguous. CDR1 and CDR2 (germline): MGHDK, SYGVNS. CDR3 length: 15 residues. Trimming pared 1 base from V and 0 bases from J, leaving 7 bases between. The CDR3 sequence: CASSESGFSYNEQFF. Written as DNA, the CDR3 is TGTGCCAGCAGTGAATCCGGGTTCTCCTACAATGAGCAGTTCTTC.

The chain employs TRBV18 and TRBJ1-1, with D possibly being TRBD1 (5 bases). CDR3 size: 15 residues. CDR1 is KGHSH and CDR2 is LQKENI in the germline V gene. V was pared by 3 bases and J by 4 bases, with 15 bases between. The CDR3 here is CASSPPVRGATEAFF. The CDR3 DNA reads as TGTGCCAGCTCACCCCCCGTCCGGGGCGCCACTGAAGCTTTCTTT.

The rearrangement links TRBV18 to TRBJ2-7; 8 bases fit TRBD1. J gave up 0 bases and V 5 bases, and 15 bases lay outside the gene matches. Germline V CDR1 and CDR2: KGHSH, LQKENI. The CDR3 sequence is 18 residues long. The CDR3 DNA reads TGTGCCAGCTCAGCACTGAGGGACAGGCGAGCCCTCTCCTACGAGCAGTACTTC. This gives the protein CASSALRDRRALSYEQYF.

V usage is TRBV9 and J usage is TRBJ1-6; 7 bases match TRBD1. There are 17 residues in the CDR3. V lost 3 bases to trimming and J lost 16 bases; unmatched junction nucleotides: 22. CDR1 SGDLS and CDR2 YYNGEE come from the germline V gene. This CDR3 is CASSEGGIWTGPFGLHF. The DNA of the CDR3 is TGTGCCAGCAGCGAGGGGGGGATCTGGACAGGCCCCTTTGGTCTCCACTTT.

By proportion, this clone is medium-sized (0.01 to 0.1%). This chain's CDR3 is CASSLTSSTGELFF. DNA for the CDR3: TGTGCCAGCAGTTTGACTAGCAGTACCGGGGAGCTGTTTTTT. The V and J genes are TRBV7-2 and TRBJ2-2; TRBD2 matches at 7 bases. Germline CDR1 is SGHTA and CDR2 is FQGNSA. Trimming cost V 6 bases and J 5 bases; bases outside gene matches: 6. CDR3 length equals 14 residues.

The chain couples TRBV5-4 to TRBJ2-1; no clear D. Germline-derived CDR1 and CDR2 are SGHNT and YYREEE (reference sequence). The length of the CDR3 is 13 residues. V gave up 4 bases and J gave up 8 bases, with 13 bases separating them. The chain's CDR3 is CASSPSRRDEQFF. The CDR3 region has the DNA TGTGCCAGCAGCCCCAGCCGTAGGGATGAGCAGTTCTTC.

CDR3 DNA sequence: TGTGCCAGCAGTCCACAGGGAGAAGCTTTCTTT. It translates to CASSPQGEAFF. V usage is TRBV28 and J usage is TRBJ1-1, with D possibly being TRBD1 (6 bases). Deletions cut 5 bases from V and 8 bases from J, with 9 bases between. This CDR3 contains 11 residues. Germline CDR1 reads MDHEN; CDR2 reads SYDVKM. Based on the CDR3 plus reference TRBV28 and TRBJ1-1, the full variable domain is DVKVTQSSRYLVKRTGEKVFLECVQDMDHENMFWYRQDPGLGLRLIYFSYDVKMKEKGDIPEGYSVSREKKERFSLILESASTNQTSMYLCASSPQGEAFFGQGTRLTVV.

This sequence joins TRBV7-9 and TRBJ1-4; no clear D gene. V was trimmed by 2 bases and J by 2 bases, leaving 9 bases between them. Germline CDR1 and CDR2: SEHNR and FQNEAQ (reference sequence). The CDR3 has 15 residues. Here the CDR3 DNA reads TGTGCCAGCAGCTTATTCCCTTTTACTAATGAAAAACTGTTTTTT. The encoded protein is CASSLFPFTNEKLFF.

The chain employs TRBV30 and TRBJ1-3; no firm D call. There are 12 residues in the CDR3. Germline CDR1 reads GTSNPN; CDR2 reads SVGIG (reference sequence). V lost 0 bases to trimming and J lost 2 bases, with 2 bases between them. The CDR3 is CAWSVAGNTIYF. CDR3 bases: TGTGCCTGGAGTGTAGCTGGAAACACCATATATTTT.

The chain joins TRBV10-1 to TRBJ2-3, with TRBD2 matching over 13 bases. This CDR3 comprises 17 residues. J was trimmed by 1 base and V by 0 bases; bases with no gene match: 1. The germline V gene encodes CDR1 WNHNN and CDR2 SYGVQD (reference sequence). The CDR3 DNA reads as TGCGCCAGCAGTGAGTCGACTAGCGGGGGGCGCACAGATACGCAGTATTTT. It yields the protein CASSESTSGGRTDTQYF.

Concerning this clone: The junction differs from germline at one of its ends, possibly a read error. This rearrangement joins TRBV20-1 to TRBJ2-1; 8 positions match TRBD2. This CDR3 is 11 amino acids long. The germline CDR1 and CDR2 sequences are DFQATT and SNEGSKA (reference sequence). CDR3 sequence (DNA): TGCAGTGCTAGCCCGGGACTAGTAGGAATCTTC. It yields the protein CSASPGLVGIF.

The chain employs TRBV28 and TRBJ1-3, with D perhaps TRBD1 (5 bases). Trimming removed 10 bases from V and 4 bases from J, with 14 bases in between. Per germline, CDR1 MDHEN and CDR2 SYDVKM. This CDR3 region has 13 residues. The DNA of the CDR3 is TGTGCCACCGTACTCTCAGGGGGAAACACCATATATTTT. Protein product: CATVLSGGNTIYF.

The V and J genes are TRBV5-4 and TRBJ2-5; 12 nucleotides align to TRBD2. Per the germline V gene, CDR1 is SGHNT and CDR2 is YYREEE (reference sequence). The CDR3 runs to 15 residues. V lost 3 bases to trimming and J lost 3 bases; unmatched junction nucleotides: 3. The CDR3 DNA is TGTGCCAGCAGCTCCGGACTAGCGGGGAAAGAGACCCAGTACTTC. Protein: CASSSGLAGKETQYF.

This clone appeared once. V and J are TRBV19 and TRBJ1-1; 10 nucleotides match TRBD1. Germline trimming cut 6 bases from V and 1 base from J; bases unmatched to any gene: 8. The CDR3 spans 16 residues. CDR1 and CDR2 (germline): LNHDA, SQIVND (reference sequence). CDR3 sequence reads: CASRGRDRGTNTEAFF. The CDR3 bases are TGTGCCAGTAGGGGCAGGGACAGGGGAACGAACACTGAAGCTTTCTTT.

The chain joins TRBV11-1 to TRBJ2-7; 7 positions match TRBD1. The CDR3 is made up of 15 amino acids. The V gene end was trimmed by 5 bases and the J gene end by 0 bases; junction bases not matched to a gene: 7. Germline V gene lookup returns CDR1 SGHAT and CDR2 FQDESV (reference sequence). Here the CDR3 DNA reads TGTGCCAGCAGCGTAAGCCGGGACAGCTCCTACGAGCAGTACTTC. This translates into CASSVSRDSSYEQYF.

The CDR3 here is CASSVGVGNTIYF. CDR3 DNA: TGTGCCAGCAGCGTGGGAGTTGGAAACACCATATATTTT. V usage is TRBV11-1 and J usage is TRBJ1-3; D ambiguous. The ends were cut back, 5 bases at V and 3 bases at J, with 8 bases in the middle. In germline, CDR1 is SGHAT, CDR2 FQDESV (reference sequence). The CDR3 is 13 residues long. The complete variable domain, with remaining parts taken from reference TRBV11-1 and TRBJ1-3, reads EAEVAQSPRYKITEKSQAVAFWCDPISGHATLYWYRQILGQGPELLVQFQDESVVDDSQLPKDRFSAERLKGVDSTLKIQPAELGDSAMYLCASSVGVGNTIYFGEGSWLTVV.

CDR3 region: CAKNTEAFF. The CDR3 coding sequence is TGCGCCAAGAACACTGAAGCTTTCTTT. The V call is TRBV10-1, the J call TRBJ1-1, with no clear D. The V gene's germline CDR1 is WNHNN and CDR2 SYGVQD (reference sequence). The CDR3 sequence is 9 residues long. The V end was cut by 10 bases, the J end by 1 base, with 1 base between.

This chain links TRBV7-2 with TRBJ1-2, with TRBD1 matching over 9 bases. The V gene's germline CDR1 is SGHTA and CDR2 FQGNSA. This CDR3 contains 13 residues. Trimming took 5 bases from V and 9 from J; bases not matched to a gene: 7. The CDR3 here is CASSPGQGMSYTF. The DNA of the CDR3 is TGTGCCAGCAGCCCGGGACAGGGAATGAGCTACACCTTC.